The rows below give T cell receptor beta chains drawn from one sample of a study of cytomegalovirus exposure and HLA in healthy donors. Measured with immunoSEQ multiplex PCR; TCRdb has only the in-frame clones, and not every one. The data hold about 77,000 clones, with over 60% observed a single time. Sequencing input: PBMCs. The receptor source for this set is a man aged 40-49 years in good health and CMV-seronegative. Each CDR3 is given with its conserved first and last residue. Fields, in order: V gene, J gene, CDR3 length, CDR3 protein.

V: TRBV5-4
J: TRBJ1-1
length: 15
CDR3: CASSLPGRGHTEAFF

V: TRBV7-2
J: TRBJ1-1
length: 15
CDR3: CASSLDRGYGTEAFF

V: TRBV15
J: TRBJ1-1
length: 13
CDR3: CATSRDRVSEAFF

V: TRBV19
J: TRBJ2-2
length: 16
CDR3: CASTPAGTFNTGELFF

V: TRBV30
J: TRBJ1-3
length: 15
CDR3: CAWSVRKILEDTIYF

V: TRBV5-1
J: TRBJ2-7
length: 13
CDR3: CASSFGQGGEQYF

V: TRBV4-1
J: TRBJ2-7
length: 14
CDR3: CASSHPATGYEQYF

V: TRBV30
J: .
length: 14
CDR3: CAWSVLATHSEQYF

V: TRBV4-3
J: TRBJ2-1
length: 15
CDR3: CASSQRTSGMGEQFF

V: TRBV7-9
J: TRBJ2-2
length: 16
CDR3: CASRGLAGGPSGELFF

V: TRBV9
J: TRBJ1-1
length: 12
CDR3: CASSGANTEAFF

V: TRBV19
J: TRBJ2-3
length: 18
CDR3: CASSIATSGRDSTDTQYF

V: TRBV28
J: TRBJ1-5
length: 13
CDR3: CASSLPSNQPQHF

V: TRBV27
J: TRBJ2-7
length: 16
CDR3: CASSTSRTSGRYEQYF

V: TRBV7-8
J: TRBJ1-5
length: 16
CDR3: CASSLGTGDGNQPQHF

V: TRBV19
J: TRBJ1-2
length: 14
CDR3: CASHRTGGGYGYTF

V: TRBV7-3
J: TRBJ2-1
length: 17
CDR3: CASSLYPGLAGRNEQFF

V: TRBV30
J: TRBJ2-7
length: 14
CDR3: CAWKKVRLAGEQYF

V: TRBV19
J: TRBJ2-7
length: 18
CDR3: CASSIGQGAGGGGYEQYF

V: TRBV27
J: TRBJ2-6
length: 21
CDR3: CASSLSIPGATTRSGANVLTF

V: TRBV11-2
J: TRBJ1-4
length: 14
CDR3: CASSLGGRGEKLFF

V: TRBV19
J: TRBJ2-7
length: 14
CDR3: CASSPGQGIYEQYF

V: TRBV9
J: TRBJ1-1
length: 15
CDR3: CASSGRDRAYTEAFF

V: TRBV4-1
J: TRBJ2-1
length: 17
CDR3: CASSQRSPGQAHNEQFF

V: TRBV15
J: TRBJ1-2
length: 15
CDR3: CATSRPGQGIDGYTF

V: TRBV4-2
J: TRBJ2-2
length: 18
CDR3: CASSQAWAGGDDPGELFF

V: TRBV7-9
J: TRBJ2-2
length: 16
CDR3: CASSFGQGGGTGELFF

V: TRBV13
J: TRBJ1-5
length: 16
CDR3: CASSARTGGADQPQHF

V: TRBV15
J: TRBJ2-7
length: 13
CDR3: CATSRDTDYEQYF

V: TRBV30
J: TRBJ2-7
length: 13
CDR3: CAWSRGGHYEQYF

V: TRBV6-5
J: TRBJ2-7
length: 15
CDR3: CASSATSWGDYEQYF

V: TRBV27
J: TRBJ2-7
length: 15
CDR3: CASSPTSGRTYEQYF

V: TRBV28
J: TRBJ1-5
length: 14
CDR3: CASRRQGRDQPQHF

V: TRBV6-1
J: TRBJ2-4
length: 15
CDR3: CASSELGTGVNIQYF

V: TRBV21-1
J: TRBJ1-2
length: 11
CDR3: CASSKVAGYTF

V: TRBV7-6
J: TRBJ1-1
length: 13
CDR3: CASSFSVNTEAFF

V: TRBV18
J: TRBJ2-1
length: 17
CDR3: CASSHLAAIYSYNEQFF

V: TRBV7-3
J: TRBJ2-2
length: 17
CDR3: CASSPRVGLAGAGELFF

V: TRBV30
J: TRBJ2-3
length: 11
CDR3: CAWSVQNTQYF

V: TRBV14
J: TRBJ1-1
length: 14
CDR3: CASSQTGMNTEAFF

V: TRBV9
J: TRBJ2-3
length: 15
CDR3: CASSVKLLGPDTQYF

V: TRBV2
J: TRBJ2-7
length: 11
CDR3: CASSLSGEQYF

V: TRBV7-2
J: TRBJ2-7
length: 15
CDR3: CASSLAGYSSYEQYF

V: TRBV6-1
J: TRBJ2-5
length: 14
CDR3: CASSPTGGRETQYF

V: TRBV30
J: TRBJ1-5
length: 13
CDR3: CAWNRQGDQPQHF

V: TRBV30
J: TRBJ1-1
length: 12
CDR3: CAGDRVNTEAFF

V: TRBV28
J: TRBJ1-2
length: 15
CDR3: CASSLPRDRNYGYTF

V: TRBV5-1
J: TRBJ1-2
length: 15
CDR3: CASSFDRGAAYGYTF

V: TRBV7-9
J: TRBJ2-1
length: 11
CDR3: CASSGGNEQFF

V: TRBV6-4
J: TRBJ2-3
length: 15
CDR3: CASKSGQSSTDTQYF

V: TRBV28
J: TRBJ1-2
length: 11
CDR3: CASSQDYGYTF

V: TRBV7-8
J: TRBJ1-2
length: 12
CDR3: CASSSGSYGYTF

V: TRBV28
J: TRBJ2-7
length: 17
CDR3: CASSKPRGWPGRWEQYF

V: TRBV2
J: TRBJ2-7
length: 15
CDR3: CASARDRGVPDEQYF

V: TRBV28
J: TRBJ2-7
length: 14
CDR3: CASSGRGFTYEQYF

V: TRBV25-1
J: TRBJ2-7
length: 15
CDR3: CASSVTGTGSYEQYF

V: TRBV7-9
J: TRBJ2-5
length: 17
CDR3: CASSFRTSGRGLETQYF

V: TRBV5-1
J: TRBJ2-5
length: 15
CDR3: CASSLGLAGSQEQYF

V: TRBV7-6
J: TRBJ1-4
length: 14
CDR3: CASRQGITNEKLFF